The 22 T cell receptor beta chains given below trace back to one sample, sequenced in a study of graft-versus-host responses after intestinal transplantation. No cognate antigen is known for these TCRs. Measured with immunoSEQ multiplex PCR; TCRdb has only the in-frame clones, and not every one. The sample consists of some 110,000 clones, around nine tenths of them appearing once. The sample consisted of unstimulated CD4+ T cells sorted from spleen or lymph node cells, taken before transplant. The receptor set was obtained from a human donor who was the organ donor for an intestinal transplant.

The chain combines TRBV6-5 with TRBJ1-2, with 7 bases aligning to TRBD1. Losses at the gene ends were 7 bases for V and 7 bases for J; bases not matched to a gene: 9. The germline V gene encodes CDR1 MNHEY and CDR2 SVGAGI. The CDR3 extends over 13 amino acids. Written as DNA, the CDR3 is TGTGCCAGCATTAGGGCAGGGGGTCTTGGCTACACCTTC. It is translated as CASIRAGGLGYTF.

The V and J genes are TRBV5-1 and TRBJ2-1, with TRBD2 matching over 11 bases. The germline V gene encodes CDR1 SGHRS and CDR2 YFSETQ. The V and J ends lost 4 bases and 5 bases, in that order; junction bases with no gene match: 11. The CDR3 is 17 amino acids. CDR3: CASSQNPTSGSHNEQFF. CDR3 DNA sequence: TGCGCCAGCAGCCAGAATCCTACTAGCGGGAGCCACAATGAGCAGTTCTTC.

The CDR3 loop reads CASSPSVLAGGHTGELFF. In DNA, the CDR3 is TGTGCCAGCAGCCCCAGCGTACTAGCGGGCGGGCACACCGGGGAGCTGTTTTTT. The chain uses TRBV5-4 and TRBJ2-2, with TRBD2 identical over 9 bases. This CDR3 spans 18 amino acids. Losses at the gene ends were 4 bases for V and 3 bases for J; bases not matched to a gene: 13. Germline V lookup: CDR1 SGHNT, CDR2 YYREEE (reference sequence).

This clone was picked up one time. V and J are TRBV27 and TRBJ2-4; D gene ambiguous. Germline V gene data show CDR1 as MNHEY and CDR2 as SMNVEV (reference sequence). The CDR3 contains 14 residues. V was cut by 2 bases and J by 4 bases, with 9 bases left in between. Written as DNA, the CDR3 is TGTGCCAGCAGTTTAAAAGCCCTTAAAAACATTCAGTACTTC. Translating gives CASSLKALKNIQYF.

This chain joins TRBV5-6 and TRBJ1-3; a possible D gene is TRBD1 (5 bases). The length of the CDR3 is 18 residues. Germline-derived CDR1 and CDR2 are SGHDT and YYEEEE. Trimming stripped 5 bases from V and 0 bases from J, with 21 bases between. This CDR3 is CASSWGDRRRVSGNTIYF. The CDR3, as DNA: TGTGCCAGCAGTTGGGGGGACCGACGCCGGGTCTCTGGAAACACCATATATTTT.

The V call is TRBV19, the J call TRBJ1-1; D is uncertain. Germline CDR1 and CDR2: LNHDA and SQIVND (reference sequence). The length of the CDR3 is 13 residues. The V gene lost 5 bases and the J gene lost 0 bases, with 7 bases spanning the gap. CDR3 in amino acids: CASSLALNTEAFF. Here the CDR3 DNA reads TGTGCCAGTAGTCTGGCCCTGAACACTGAAGCTTTCTTT.

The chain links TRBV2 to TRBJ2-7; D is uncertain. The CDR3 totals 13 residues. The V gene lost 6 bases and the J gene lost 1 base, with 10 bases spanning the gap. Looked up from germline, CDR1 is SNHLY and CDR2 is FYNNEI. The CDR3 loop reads CASRRMESYEQYF. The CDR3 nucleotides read TGTGCCAGCAGACGGATGGAGTCCTACGAGCAGTACTTC.

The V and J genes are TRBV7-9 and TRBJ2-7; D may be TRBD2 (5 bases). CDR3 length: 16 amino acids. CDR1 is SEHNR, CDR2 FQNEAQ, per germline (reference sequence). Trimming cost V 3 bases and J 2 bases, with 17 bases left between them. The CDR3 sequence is CASSFSRVASAYEQYF. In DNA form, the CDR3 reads TGTGCCAGCAGCTTCTCGAGGGTGGCCAGCGCCTACGAGCAGTACTTC.

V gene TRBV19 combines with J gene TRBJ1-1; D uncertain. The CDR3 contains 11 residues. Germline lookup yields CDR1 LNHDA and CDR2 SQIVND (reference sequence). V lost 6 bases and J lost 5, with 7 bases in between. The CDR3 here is CASRRQTEAFF. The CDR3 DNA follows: TGTGCCAGTAGAAGACAAACTGAAGCTTTCTTT.

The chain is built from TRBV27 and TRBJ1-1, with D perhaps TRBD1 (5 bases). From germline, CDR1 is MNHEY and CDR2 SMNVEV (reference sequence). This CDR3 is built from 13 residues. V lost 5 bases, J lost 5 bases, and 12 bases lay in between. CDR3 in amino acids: CASSATRVTEAFF. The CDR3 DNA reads TGTGCCAGCAGTGCGACCAGGGTGACTGAAGCTTTCTTT.

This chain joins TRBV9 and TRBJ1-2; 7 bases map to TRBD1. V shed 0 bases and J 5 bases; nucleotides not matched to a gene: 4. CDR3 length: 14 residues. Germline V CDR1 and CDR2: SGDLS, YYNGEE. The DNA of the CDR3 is TGTGCCAGCAGCGTAGATGGGACAGAGTATGGCTACACCTTC. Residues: CASSVDGTEYGYTF. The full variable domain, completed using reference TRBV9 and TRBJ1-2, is DSGVTQTPKHLITATGQRVTLRCSPRSGDLSVYWYQQSLDQGLQFLIQYYNGEERAKGNILERFSAQQFPDLHSELNLSSLELGDSALYFCASSVDGTEYGYTFGSGTRLTVV.

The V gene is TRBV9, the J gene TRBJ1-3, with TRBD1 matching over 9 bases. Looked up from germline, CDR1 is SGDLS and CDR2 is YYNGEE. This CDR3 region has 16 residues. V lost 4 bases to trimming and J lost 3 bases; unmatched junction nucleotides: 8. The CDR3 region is CASSSRTGEDGNTIYF. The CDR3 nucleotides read TGTGCCAGCAGCTCGAGGACAGGGGAGGATGGAAACACCATATATTTT.

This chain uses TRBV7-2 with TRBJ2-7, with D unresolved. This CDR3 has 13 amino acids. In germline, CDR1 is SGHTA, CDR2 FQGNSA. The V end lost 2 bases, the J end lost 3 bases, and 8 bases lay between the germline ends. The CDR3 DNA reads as TGTGCCAGCAGCTTAATGGGGAACTACGAGCAGTACTTC. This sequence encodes CASSLMGNYEQYF.

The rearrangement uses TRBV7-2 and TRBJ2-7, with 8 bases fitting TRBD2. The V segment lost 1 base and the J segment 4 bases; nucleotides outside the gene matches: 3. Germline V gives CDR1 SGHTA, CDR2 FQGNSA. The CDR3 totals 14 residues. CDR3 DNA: TGTGCCAGCAGCTTAGGCGGGGGGTTTTACGAGCAGTACTTC. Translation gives CASSLGGGFYEQYF.

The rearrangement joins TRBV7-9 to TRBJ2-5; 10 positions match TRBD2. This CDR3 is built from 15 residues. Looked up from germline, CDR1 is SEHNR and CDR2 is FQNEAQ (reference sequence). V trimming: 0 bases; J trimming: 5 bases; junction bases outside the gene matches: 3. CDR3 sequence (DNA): TGTGCCAGCAGCTTAGCACTAGCGGGAACGGAGACCCAGTACTTC. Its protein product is CASSLALAGTETQYF.

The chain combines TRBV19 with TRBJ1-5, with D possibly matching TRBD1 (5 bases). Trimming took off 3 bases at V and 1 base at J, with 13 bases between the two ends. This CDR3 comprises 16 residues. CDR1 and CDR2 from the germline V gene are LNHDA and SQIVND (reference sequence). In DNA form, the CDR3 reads TGTGCCAGTAGTATCCGAGGGGAAGGGAGCAATCAGCCCCAGCATTTT. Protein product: CASSIRGEGSNQPQHF.

CDR3 in amino acids: CASSEAGGPYGYTF. The CDR3 coding sequence is TGTGCCAGCTCGGAGGCAGGCGGCCCCTATGGCTACACCTTC. The V call is TRBV25-1, the J call TRBJ1-2; D is undetermined. V lost 8 bases and J lost 4, with 17 bases in between. The CDR3 is made up of 14 amino acids. Germline CDR1 and CDR2: MGHDK and SYGVNS.

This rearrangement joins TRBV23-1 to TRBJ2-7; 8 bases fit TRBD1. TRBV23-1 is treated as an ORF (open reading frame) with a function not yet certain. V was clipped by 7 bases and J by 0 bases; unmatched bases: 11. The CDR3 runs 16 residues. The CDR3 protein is CASNRRGTGGSYEQYF. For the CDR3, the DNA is TGCGCCAGCAACCGCAGGGGCACAGGGGGCTCCTACGAGCAGTACTTC.

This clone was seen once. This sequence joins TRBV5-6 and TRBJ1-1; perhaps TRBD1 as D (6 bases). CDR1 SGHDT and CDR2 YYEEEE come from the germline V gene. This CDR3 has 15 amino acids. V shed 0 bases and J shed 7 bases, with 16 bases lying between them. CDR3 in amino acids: CASSLALQGQFEAFF. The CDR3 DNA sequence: TGTGCCAGCAGCTTGGCCCTCCAAGGACAGTTTGAAGCTTTCTTT.

The CDR3 spells CASSFQGRAQQYF. Written as DNA, the CDR3 is TGTGCCAGCAGCTTCCAGGGTCGCGCTCAGCAGTACTTC. The chain has TRBV5-5 and TRBJ2-7; a possible D gene is TRBD1 (5 bases). CDR3 length: 13 amino acids. Germline V gene lookup returns CDR1 SGHKS and CDR2 YYEKEE (reference sequence). Trimming left V 2 bases short and J 8 bases short, with 14 bases between.

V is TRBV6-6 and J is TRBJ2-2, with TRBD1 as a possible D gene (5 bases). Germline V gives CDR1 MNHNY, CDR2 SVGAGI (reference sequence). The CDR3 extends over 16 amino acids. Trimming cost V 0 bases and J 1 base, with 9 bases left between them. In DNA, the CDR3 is TGTGCCAGCAGTTACTCCATAGGGGTGAACACCGGGGAGCTGTTTTTT. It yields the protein CASSYSIGVNTGELFF.

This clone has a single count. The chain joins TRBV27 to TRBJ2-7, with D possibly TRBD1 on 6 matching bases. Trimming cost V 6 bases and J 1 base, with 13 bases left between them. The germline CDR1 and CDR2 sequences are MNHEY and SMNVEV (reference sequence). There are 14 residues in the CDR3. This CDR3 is CASRATGPSYEQYF. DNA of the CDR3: TGTGCCAGCAGGGCGACAGGACCATCCTACGAGCAGTACTTC.